This T cell receptor (beta chain) was captured by sequencing in a study of a mutant IDH1 vaccine in newly diagnosed glioma. Overall study: In some groups vaccination began 4-6 weeks post-radiotherapy; others received it with temozolomide. Week 35 was assigned to visit V12, and week 47 was assigned to visit V13. Radiotherapy, temozolomide, or both had been given previously, and both were given to most.

The germline V and J ends were trimmed by 4 bases and 0 bases, with 11 bases remaining between them. This CDR3 is built from 14 residues. The germline V gene encodes CDR1 SGHNT and CDR2 YYREEE (reference sequence). Clones were sequenced by immunoSEQ multiplex PCR, and TCRdb holds only the in-frame ones, with some missing. The sample lists tens of thousands of clones; approximately 80% were seen once. The time point here: week 35, safety follow-up. The investigators gave 300 ug of mutant IDH1 20-mer peptide in each vaccine dose, together with topical imiquimod. Each of the donors came in with new WHO grade 3 or 4 astrocytomas that were IDH1-mutant and ATRX-lost. Of note for this clone: Its antigen is as yet unknown.

Sequencing used PBMCs, obtained from a glioma patient whose treatment included an IDH1 peptide vaccine. The TCR comes from a woman in her fifties or sixties with glioma. The genes are TRBV5-4 and TRBJ2-7; no reliable D call. The CDR3 sequence is CASSPRVGSYEQYF. CDR3 coding DNA: TGTGCCAGCAGCCCCCGGGTGGGCTCCTACGAGCAGTACTTC.